Listed here are 27 T cell receptor beta chains from one sample, sequenced in a study of monozygotic twins with inflammatory bowel disease. Reanalyzing the 5' RACE reads, TCRdb keeps one entry per CDR3 protein, without DNA. The data include 150,000 to 200,000 distinct CDR3 sequences; the top ten clones carry roughly 3%. Sequenced material: blood. These receptors were taken from a human donor with ulcerative colitis or Crohn's disease, or a healthy co-twin of an affected twin (not recorded which).

The V gene is TRBV27, the J gene TRBJ2-5; TCRdb returns TRBD2, unconfirmable since there is no DNA. Per germline, CDR1 MNHEY and CDR2 SMNVEV (reference sequence). The CDR3 spans 13 residues. The CDR3: CASSWGAGETQYF.

The chain carries TRBV6-1 and TRBJ1-3; TCRdb's D call of TRBD1 is untestable without DNA. The CDR3 consists of 18 residues. Germline V gives CDR1 MNHNS, CDR2 SASEGT. The CDR3 region is CASSETPGTASSGNTIYF.

V and J are TRBV7-2 and TRBJ2-2; there is no DNA to check the TCRdb D call of TRBD2. This CDR3 is built from 16 residues. Germline CDR1 SGHTA, CDR2 FQGNSA. The CDR3 loop reads CASSLVLAGNTGELFF.

The rearrangement links TRBV24-1 to TRBJ2-1; TCRdb selects TRBD2, and the lack of DNA leaves this call unchecked. Germline CDR1 KGHDR, CDR2 SFDVKD. This CDR3 contains 20 residues. CDR3 sequence reads: CATSKARGLAGPISNNEQFF.

The rearrangement links TRBV7-9 to TRBJ2-5; without DNA, the TCRdb call of TRBD2 cannot be checked. The length of the CDR3 is 15 residues. The germline CDR1 and CDR2 sequences are SEHNR and FQNEAQ (reference sequence). Here the CDR3 reads CASSPTSGTRETQYF.

The CDR3: CAISSSSGTGSYEQYF. This rearrangement joins TRBV10-3 to TRBJ2-7; TCRdb outputs TRBD2, but without DNA this stays unchecked. This CDR3 is built from 16 residues. Germline V lookup: CDR1 ENHRY, CDR2 SYGVKD.

The rearrangement links TRBV5-1 to TRBJ2-5; TCRdb lists TRBD2, though no DNA is available to test this call. The CDR3 is made up of 15 amino acids. Germline loops: CDR1 SGHRS, CDR2 YFSETQ. CDR3: CTSSPLLAAQETQYF.

This chain connects TRBV11-2 to TRBJ2-7; TCRdb gives TRBD2 as the D gene, but with no DNA this cannot be confirmed. CDR1 SGHAT and CDR2 FQNNGV come from the germline V gene. CDR3 length equals 17 residues. The CDR3 loop reads CASSLGGGEGHDYEQYF.

The chain has TRBV11-2 and TRBJ2-1; TCRdb reports TRBD2, a call that lacks DNA to check it against. The germline gives CDR1 SGHAT, CDR2 FQNNGV. This CDR3 has 16 residues. The CDR3 protein is CASSPGLVGAGDEQFF.

The chain links TRBV18 to TRBJ1-1. Germline CDR1 KGHSH, CDR2 LQKENI. This CDR3 is built from 12 residues. The CDR3 loop reads CASSPSSSEAFF.

The chain is built from TRBV5-6 and TRBJ2-5; TCRdb lists TRBD2, though no DNA is available to test this call. The CDR3 loop spans 16 amino acids. Germline loops: CDR1 SGHDT, CDR2 YYEEEE. The chain's CDR3 is CASSPSELADEETQYF. The full variable domain, its missing parts supplied by reference TRBV5-6 and TRBJ2-5, is DAGVTQSPTHLIKTRGQQVTLRCSPKSGHDTVSWYQQALGQGPQFIFQYYEEEERQRGNFPDRFSGHQFPNYSSELNVNALLLGDSALYLCASSPSELADEETQYFGPGTRLLVL.

The rearrangement links TRBV11-2 to TRBJ2-1; the TRBD2 assignment by TCRdb is unverifiable without DNA. Germline CDR1 and CDR2: SGHAT and FQNNGV. The CDR3 extends over 16 amino acids. The chain's CDR3 is CASSLTWPSGRNEQFF.

The gene calls are TRBV28 and TRBJ2-7; checking the TCRdb D call of TRBD1 is not possible without DNA. The CDR3 contains 14 residues. Germline CDR1 MDHEN, CDR2 SYDVKM. The CDR3 reads CASTSGAPTYEQYF.

The gene calls are TRBV7-9 and TRBJ2-7; TCRdb reports TRBD1, a call that lacks DNA to check it against. Germline V CDR1 and CDR2: SEHNR, FQNEAQ (reference sequence). CDR3 size: 14 residues. The CDR3 region is CASSPTATGNEQYF.

The chain employs TRBV12-3 or TRBV12-4 and TRBJ2-1; the D call from TCRdb, TRBD2, cannot be confirmed without DNA. CDR3 length: 18 amino acids. CDR3 sequence reads: CASSQLAGGTPSYNEQFF.

The chain carries TRBV7-2 and TRBJ2-2. CDR1 is SGHTA and CDR2 is FQGNSA in the germline V gene. The CDR3 sequence is 14 residues long. CDR3: CASSSRPNTGELFF.

This rearrangement joins TRBV29-1 to TRBJ1-1; no DNA is available, so the TRBD1 call from TCRdb remains unchecked. The CDR3 is made up of 15 amino acids. Germline CDR1 reads SQVTM; CDR2 reads ANQGSEA. This chain's CDR3 is CSVVKDRGINTEAFF.

This CDR3 is CASSGYRGPTDTQYF. The rearrangement joins TRBV9 to TRBJ2-3; TCRdb gives TRBD1 as the D gene, but with no DNA this cannot be confirmed. Looked up from germline, CDR1 is SGDLS and CDR2 is YYNGEE. The CDR3 is 15 amino acids.

The genes are TRBV6-5 and TRBJ1-2; the D call from TCRdb, TRBD1, cannot be confirmed without DNA. CDR1 and CDR2 from the germline V gene are MNHEY and SVGAGI. The CDR3 covers 14 residues. CDR3: CASGYRTVSYGYTF.

The gene calls are TRBV20-1 and TRBJ2-1; TCRdb calls TRBD1, which cannot be checked without DNA. Germline CDR1 and CDR2: DFQATT and SNEGSKA (reference sequence). The CDR3 runs 17 residues. This chain's CDR3 is CSARDFRGGSSYNEQFF.

This chain links TRBV5-1 with TRBJ1-4; TCRdb gives TRBD1 as the D gene, but with no DNA this cannot be confirmed. The germline V gene encodes CDR1 SGHRS and CDR2 YFSETQ. The CDR3 sequence is 15 residues long. This chain's CDR3 is CASSLTGTGREKLFF.

The chain combines TRBV7-3 with TRBJ2-5; as DNA is missing, the TRBD1 call by TCRdb cannot be tested. CDR1 is SGHTA, CDR2 FQGTGA, per germline. The CDR3 covers 15 residues. The CDR3 region is CASSSGQGRGETQYF. The complete variable domain, with remaining parts taken from reference TRBV7-3 and TRBJ2-5, reads GAGVSQTPSNKVTEKGKYVELRCDPISGHTALYWYRQSLGQGPEFLIYFQGTGAADDSGLPNDRFFAVRPEGSVSTLKIQRTERGDSAVYLCASSSGQGRGETQYFGPGTRLLVL.

The chain combines TRBV25-1 with TRBJ1-5; TCRdb outputs TRBD1, but without DNA this stays unchecked. This CDR3 spans 15 amino acids. The V gene's germline CDR1 is MGHDK and CDR2 SYGVNS. The CDR3: CASSDNRGQNQPQHF.

The chain couples TRBV5-5 to TRBJ2-3. There are 14 residues in the CDR3. Germline lookup yields CDR1 SGHKS and CDR2 YYEKEE (reference sequence). This chain's CDR3 is CASSLFPGIDTQYF.

The V gene is TRBV3-1, the J gene TRBJ2-3; lacking DNA, the TRBD1 call made by TCRdb goes unchecked. Germline assignment: CDR1 LGHDT and CDR2 YNNKEL (reference sequence). The CDR3 runs to 15 residues. Here the CDR3 reads CASSQVGQGSDTQYF.

This rearrangement joins TRBV11-2 to TRBJ2-3; TCRdb's D call of TRBD2 is untestable without DNA. From germline, CDR1 is SGHAT and CDR2 FQNNGV. The CDR3 consists of 16 residues. This chain's CDR3 is CASSPGLAGATDTQYF. The whole variable domain, filled in from reference TRBV11-2 and TRBJ2-3, reads EAGVAQSPRYKIIEKRQSVAFWCNPISGHATLYWYQQILGQGPKLLIQFQNNGVVDDSQLPKDRFSAERLKGVDSTLKIQPAKLEDSAVYLCASSPGLAGATDTQYFGPGTRLTVL.

The chain recombines TRBV7-3 with TRBJ2-1; TCRdb names TRBD2, which stays unverified in the absence of DNA. The CDR3 loop spans 16 amino acids. The germline gives CDR1 SGHTA, CDR2 FQGTGA. The CDR3 region is CASSSIAGGPIGEQFF.